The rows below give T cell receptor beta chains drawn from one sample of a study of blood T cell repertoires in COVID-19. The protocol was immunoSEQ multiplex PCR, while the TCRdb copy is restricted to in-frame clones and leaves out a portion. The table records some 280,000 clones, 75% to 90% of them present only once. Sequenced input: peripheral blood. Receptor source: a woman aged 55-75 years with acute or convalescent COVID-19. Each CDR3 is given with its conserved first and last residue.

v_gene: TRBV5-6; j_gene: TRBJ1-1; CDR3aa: CASSLAGQGGAFF
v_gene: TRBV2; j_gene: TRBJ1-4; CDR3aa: CASSRGGRSANEKLFF
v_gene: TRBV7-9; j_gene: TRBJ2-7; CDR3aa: CASSPGQYEQYF
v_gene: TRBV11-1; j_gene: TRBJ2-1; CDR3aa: CASSFSGNEQFF
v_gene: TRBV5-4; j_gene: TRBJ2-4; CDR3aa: CASSPTSGVFKNIQYF
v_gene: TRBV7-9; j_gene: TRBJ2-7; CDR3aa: CASSLDQFEQYF
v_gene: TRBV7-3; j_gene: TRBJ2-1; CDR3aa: CASSLDAGTGYNEQFF
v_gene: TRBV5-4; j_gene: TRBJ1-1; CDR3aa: CASSRGQGDFTEAFF
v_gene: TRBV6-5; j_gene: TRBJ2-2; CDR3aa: CAISPGRIGELFF
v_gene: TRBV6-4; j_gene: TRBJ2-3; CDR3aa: CASSDGAGGLADTQYF
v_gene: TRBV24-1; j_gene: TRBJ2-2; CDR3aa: CATSDLRAGVAGELFF
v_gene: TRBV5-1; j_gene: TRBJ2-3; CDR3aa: CASSSGTGGIDTQYF
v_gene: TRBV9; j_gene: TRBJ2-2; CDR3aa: CASRGASGNTGELFF
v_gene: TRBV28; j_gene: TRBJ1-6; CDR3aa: CASSSRDRGFYNSPLHF
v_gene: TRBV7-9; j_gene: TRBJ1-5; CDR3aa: CASSLNRGSNQPQHF
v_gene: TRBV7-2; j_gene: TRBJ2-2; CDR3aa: CASSLVDGGLSGELFF
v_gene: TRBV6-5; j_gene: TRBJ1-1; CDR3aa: CASSRSTGGGTEAFF
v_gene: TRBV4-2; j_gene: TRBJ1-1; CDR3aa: CASSRPGTGTTTEAFF
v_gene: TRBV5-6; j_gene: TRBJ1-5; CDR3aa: CASSFRGSSNQPQHF
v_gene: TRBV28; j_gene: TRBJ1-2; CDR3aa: CASSLAGGPLNYGYTF
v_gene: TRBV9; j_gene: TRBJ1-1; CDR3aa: CASSVGGVTTEAFF
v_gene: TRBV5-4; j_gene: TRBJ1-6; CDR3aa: CASTGDWTGNSPLHF
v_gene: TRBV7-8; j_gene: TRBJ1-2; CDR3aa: CASSPRGTYGYTF
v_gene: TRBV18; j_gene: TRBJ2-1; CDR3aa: CASSPGTRSRNEQFF
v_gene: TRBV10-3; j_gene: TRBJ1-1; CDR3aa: CAISGGLATEAFF
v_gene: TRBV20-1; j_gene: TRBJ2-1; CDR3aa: CSASGYNEQFF
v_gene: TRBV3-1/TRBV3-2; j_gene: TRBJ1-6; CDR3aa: CASSQGTGSSNSPLHF
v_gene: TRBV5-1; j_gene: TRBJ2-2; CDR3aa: CASTSGSVTGELFF
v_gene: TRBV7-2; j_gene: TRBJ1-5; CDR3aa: CASSSLPPSRLGNQPQHF
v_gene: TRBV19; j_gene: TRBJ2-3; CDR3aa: CASSPSLAGGPDTQYF
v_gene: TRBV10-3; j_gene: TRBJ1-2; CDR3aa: CAISEVAGFLESYGYTF
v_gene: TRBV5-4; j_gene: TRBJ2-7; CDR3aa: CASRLSPGTLTYEQYF
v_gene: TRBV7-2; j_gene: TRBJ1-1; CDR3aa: CASTRTGAYTEAFF
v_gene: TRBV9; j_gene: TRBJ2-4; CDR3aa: CASSARPRGEKYF
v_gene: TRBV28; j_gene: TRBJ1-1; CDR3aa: CASSIPPGTGFLRTEAFF
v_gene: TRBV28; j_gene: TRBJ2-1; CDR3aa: CASSTRGGAYNEQFF
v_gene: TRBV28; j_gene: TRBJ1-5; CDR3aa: CASRPGGIGQPQHF
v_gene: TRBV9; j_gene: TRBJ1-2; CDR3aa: CASSLSGQGHGYTF
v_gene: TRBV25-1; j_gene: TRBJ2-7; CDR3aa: CASSEAGVLSYEQYF
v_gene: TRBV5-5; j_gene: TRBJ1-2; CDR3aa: CASRTQGASYGYTF
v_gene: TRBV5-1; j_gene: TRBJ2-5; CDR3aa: CASSLLAGAQETQYF
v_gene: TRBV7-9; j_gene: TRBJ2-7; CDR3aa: CASSNPGQGSYEQYF